This T cell receptor beta chain was sequenced during a study of a mutant IDH1 vaccine in newly diagnosed glioma. Specified time point: week 5, during vaccination. Every vaccination contained 300 ug of the mutant IDH1 20-mer peptide and was paired with topical imiquimod. Concerning this clone: Its matching antigen is unknown.

The CDR3 is made up of 13 amino acids. V was clipped by 5 bases and J by 7 bases; unmatched bases: 7. CDR1 and CDR2 from the germline V gene are MNHEY and SVGAGI. Assay: immunoSEQ multiplex PCR; the TCRdb copy retains only in-frame clones and omits some. Of 25,000 to 35,000 clones in the sample, 89% were seen once. J is TRBJ1-1 and V is TRBV6-5; 7 nucleotides align to TRBD1. The sequence was collected from a man between 18 and 35 years old with glioma. The sample consisted of PBMCs, taken from a glioma patient whose treatment included an IDH1 peptide vaccine. DNA for the CDR3: TGTGCCAGCAGTCACAGGGCAGGGGGTGAAGCTTTCTTT. Protein sequence: CASSHRAGGEAFF.